These T cell receptor beta chains were read from a single sample in a study of T-cell memory formation after mild COVID-19. Using its own MiXCR run on the 5' RACE reads, TCRdb lists one record per CDR3 protein. This sample has some 280,000 distinct CDR3 sequences, with around 15% found just once. Input material: PBMCs or a T cell subset sorted from them (not recorded which). These receptors all come from a man between 18 and 35 years old who had mild COVID-19 (a few samples of this study predate the infection). Cell type and time point are not known. CDR3s include the opening cysteine and the closing phenylalanine or tryptophan. D genes are given only for firm matches. Rows give clone size only sometimes, using once, few, many, or a class for an expanded clone.

j_gene,d_gene,v_gene,abundance,CDR3nt,CDR3aa
TRBJ2-4,TRBD1,TRBV10-3,-,TGTGCCATCAAGGGGACAGACCTTAACATTCAGTACTTC,CAIKGTDLNIQYF
TRBJ1-3,-,TRBV5-1,few,TGCGCCAGCAGCTTGGCGAAGACAACCTCTGGAAACACCATATATTTT,CASSLAKTTSGNTIYF
TRBJ2-2,-,TRBV7-3,few,TGTGCCAGCAGCGCCATGGGGACCGGGGAGCTGTTTTTT,CASSAMGTGELFF
TRBJ2-7,-,TRBV27,-,TGTGCCAGCAACCGTCGGGCAGGGGACTACGAGCAGTACTTC,CASNRRAGDYEQYF
TRBJ1-2,TRBD1,TRBV20-1,-,TGCAGTGCTAGATATGGGCTGGTGGGACAGGATTTTTTTGGCTACACCTTC,CSARYGLVGQDFFGYTF
TRBJ1-6,-,TRBV3-1,few,TGTGCCAGCCGCCTCGGAGTTTCACCCCTCCACTTT,CASRLGVSPLHF
TRBJ2-6,-,TRBV6-2/TRBV6-3,few,TGTGCCAGCAGTTATGGGACAAGTGGGGCCAACGTCCTGACTTTC,CASSYGTSGANVLTF
TRBJ2-3,TRBD2,TRBV4-3,-,TGCGCCAGCAGCCTGACTAGCGGCGTCAAGCAGTATTTT,CASSLTSGVKQYF
TRBJ2-6,-,TRBV9,-,TGTGCCAGCAGCCCCTCTAAGGGGCAAGGGGCCAACGTCCTGACTTTC,CASSPSKGQGANVLTF
TRBJ2-3,TRBD1,TRBV12-3/TRBV12-4,-,TGTGCCAGCAGCGAAGGGACAGGGGACCTCAGCCCCCATGGAGGCACAGATACGCAGTATTTT,CASSEGTGDLSPHGGTDTQYF
TRBJ2-7,-,TRBV20-1,-,TGCAGTACTACCCCAGGGGGGTACGAGCAGTACTTC,CSTTPGGYEQYF
TRBJ2-1,TRBD1,TRBV20-1,-,TGCAGTGCTATCACCGGGACAGGGCCCTACAATGAGCAGTTCTTC,CSAITGTGPYNEQFF
TRBJ2-1,TRBD2,TRBV4-2,-,TGTGCCAGCAGCGACGGGGGGAACGACAATGAGCAGTTCTTC,CASSDGGNDNEQFF
TRBJ2-3,-,TRBV4-1,-,TGCGCCAGCAGCGGGGAAGGTTTCCCTAGCACAGATACGCAGTATTTT,CASSGEGFPSTDTQYF
TRBJ1-2,-,TRBV28,-,TGTGCCATCTCGACAGGACCCGCTAACTATGGCTACACCTTC,CAISTGPANYGYTF
TRBJ1-5,-,TRBV6-5,few,TGTGCCAGCAGTTACTCGGCCTCAGGGGCAGGCAATCAGCCCCAGCATTTT,CASSYSASGAGNQPQHF
TRBJ2-3,TRBD2,TRBV5-1,-,TGCGCCAGCAGCCCCACCGGGACTAGCGGGGGAAAAGATACGCAGTATTTT,CASSPTGTSGGKDTQYF
TRBJ2-1,TRBD1,TRBV29-1,-,TGCAGCGCCGTAAGACAGGGGAAATACAATGAGCAGTTCTTC,CSAVRQGKYNEQFF
TRBJ2-3,TRBD2,TRBV5-1,few,TGCGCCAGCAGCCGAGGGCTAGCGGGGGTCTCCACAGATACGCAGTATTTT,CASSRGLAGVSTDTQYF
TRBJ2-7,-,TRBV27,-,TGTGCCAGCAGTTTTTCACAGGACTACGAGCAGTACTTC,CASSFSQDYEQYF
TRBJ1-4,-,TRBV12-3/TRBV12-4,-,TGTGCCACGGGGCGGAGTGAAAAACTGTTTTTT,CATGRSEKLFF
TRBJ1-1,-,TRBV5-1,-,TGCGCCAGCAGCTTGCAGGGTTACCCTAACACTGAAGCTTTCTTT,CASSLQGYPNTEAFF
TRBJ1-5,-,TRBV7-8,-,TGTGCCAGCAGCTTAGCGGGGGGGATGGATAGCAATCAGCCCCAGCATTTT,CASSLAGGMDSNQPQHF
TRBJ1-5,-,TRBV10-3,-,TGTGCCATCAGGGGAGGCAATAGCAATCAGCCCCAGCATTTT,CAIRGGNSNQPQHF
TRBJ2-4,-,TRBV7-9,-,TGTGCCAGCAGCGGCACCAAAAACATTCAGTACTTC,CASSGTKNIQYF
TRBJ2-6,-,TRBV30,-,TGTGCCTGGAGTGGGGGTCCTGGGGCCAACGTCCTGACTTTC,CAWSGGPGANVLTF
TRBJ2-1,TRBD1,TRBV15,-,TGTGCCACCAGCAGGTGGGACAGGGGGTGGGATGAGCAGTTCTTC,CATSRWDRGWDEQFF
TRBJ2-7,-,TRBV6-2/TRBV6-3,few,TGTGCCAGCAGTTACGCGCTACCCCTTCGCCTGGGCTACGAGCAGTACTTC,CASSYALPLRLGYEQYF
TRBJ1-1,-,TRBV3-1,few,TGTGCCAGCAGCCAAGAGAGGGGGTGGACTGAAGCTTTCTTT,CASSQERGWTEAFF
TRBJ2-1,TRBD2,TRBV2,many,TGTGCCACTAGCGGGGGGGCCAACTCCTACAATGAGCAGTTCTTC,CATSGGANSYNEQFF
TRBJ1-2,-,TRBV5-6,once,TGTGCCAGCAGCCCGGGGGTGGACTATGGCTTCACCTTC,CASSPGVDYGFTF
TRBJ2-3,-,TRBV6-6,-,TGTGCCAGCAGTCTATACTCGACTTCCACAGATACGCAGTATTTT,CASSLYSTSTDTQYF
TRBJ2-2,-,TRBV11-2,-,TGTGCCAGCAGCTTTAGCCCAGTACACACCGGGGAGCTGTTTTTT,CASSFSPVHTGELFF
TRBJ2-2,-,TRBV4-1,many,TGCGCCAGCAGCCCCCCCGGAGGTCGGCAGGGGCTTTCCACCGGGGAGCTGTTTTTT,CASSPPGGRQGLSTGELFF
TRBJ2-7,-,TRBV4-1,-,TGCGCCAGCAGCCAAATAACTGGGGGTGACGAGCAGTACTTC,CASSQITGGDEQYF
TRBJ2-7,TRBD1,TRBV4-2,many,TGTGCCAGCAGCCAAGATAGGGGGACAGGGGGCTACGAGCAGTACTTC,CASSQDRGTGGYEQYF
TRBJ2-5,TRBD2,TRBV5-1,few,TGCGCCAGCAGCTCGGGGACTAGCGGGGAAGAGACCCAGTACTTC,CASSSGTSGEETQYF
TRBJ2-7,-,TRBV4-3,-,TGCGCCAGCAGCCAAGGGTGGCAGGGTTCCTACGAGCAGTACTTC,CASSQGWQGSYEQYF
TRBJ2-5,TRBD2,TRBV9,-,TGTGCCAGCAGCGCCGACGGGACTAGCGCCCGGACCCAGTACTTC,CASSADGTSARTQYF
TRBJ2-7,-,TRBV7-6,-,TGTGCCAGCGGGGGGGCAGCATACACCTCCTACGAGCAGTACTTC,CASGGAAYTSYEQYF
TRBJ2-7,-,TRBV5-1,many,TGCGCCAGCAGCGTACAGGGTTTGGGCTACGAGCAGTACTTC,CASSVQGLGYEQYF
TRBJ2-5,TRBD1,TRBV7-9,-,TGTGCCAGCAGCGACCCCGAAGGGGGCAGGGGCCGGGAGACCCAGTACTTC,CASSDPEGGRGRETQYF
TRBJ1-5,-,TRBV7-9,-,TGTGCCAGCAGCTTAGCCGTGCAGGGCAGCAATCAGCCCCAGCATTTT,CASSLAVQGSNQPQHF
TRBJ2-3,TRBD2,TRBV4-3,few,TGCGCCAGCAGCCAAGAGAGGGGTGTAACTAGCGGAACAGATACGCAGTATTTT,CASSQERGVTSGTDTQYF
TRBJ1-1,-,TRBV6-5,-,TGTGCCAGCAGTCGCAGGATAAGGGACACTGAAGCTTTCTTT,CASSRRIRDTEAFF
TRBJ1-2,-,TRBV7-9,few,TGTGCCAGCAGCTTAACGGGGGTGGACTACACCTTC,CASSLTGVDYTF
TRBJ2-1,-,TRBV30,few,TGTGCCTGGAGAGGGGGGCCCCCCTACAATGAGCAGTTCTTC,CAWRGGPPYNEQFF
TRBJ2-3,-,TRBV4-1,-,TGCGCCAGCAGCCCACCGGGGGGCCGCACAGATACGCAGTATTTT,CASSPPGGRTDTQYF
TRBJ2-1,TRBD2,TRBV20-1,-,TGCAGTGCTACCAGGACTAGCGGGGGGGCCTGGGAGCAGTTCTTC,CSATRTSGGAWEQFF
TRBJ2-2,TRBD2,TRBV4-1,many,TGCGCCAGCAGCCAAGGACTAGCGGGGATGGGTATCGGGGAGCTGTTTTTT,CASSQGLAGMGIGELFF
TRBJ2-7,TRBD1,TRBV20-1,-,TGCAGTGCCACTATCCCGGGACAGAGGCACGAGCAGTACTTC,CSATIPGQRHEQYF
TRBJ2-2,-,TRBV9,-,TGTGCCAGCCGCACCTCGGGGGAGCTGTTTTTT,CASRTSGELFF
TRBJ2-5,-,TRBV7-9,few,TGTGCCAGCAGCTTGAGGTCAGGGTTGACAGAGACCCAGTACTTC,CASSLRSGLTETQYF